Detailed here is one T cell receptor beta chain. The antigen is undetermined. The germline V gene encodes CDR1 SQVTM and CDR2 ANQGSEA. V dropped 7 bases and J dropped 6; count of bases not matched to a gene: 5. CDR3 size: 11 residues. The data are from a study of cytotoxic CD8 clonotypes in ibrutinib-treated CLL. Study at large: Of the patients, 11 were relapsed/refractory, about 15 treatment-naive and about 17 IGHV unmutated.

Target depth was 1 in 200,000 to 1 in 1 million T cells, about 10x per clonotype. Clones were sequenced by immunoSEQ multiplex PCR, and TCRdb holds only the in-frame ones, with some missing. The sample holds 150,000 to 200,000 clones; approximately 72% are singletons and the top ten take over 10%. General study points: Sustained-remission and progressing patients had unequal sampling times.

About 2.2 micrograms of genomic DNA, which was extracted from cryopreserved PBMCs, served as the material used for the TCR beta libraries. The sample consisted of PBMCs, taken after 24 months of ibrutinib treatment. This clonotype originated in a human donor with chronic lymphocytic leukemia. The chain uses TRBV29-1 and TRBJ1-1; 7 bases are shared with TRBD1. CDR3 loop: CSARQGPEAFF. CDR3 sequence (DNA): TGCAGCGCTCGACAGGGACCTGAAGCTTTCTTT.